This T cell receptor beta chain was obtained from a study of blood T cells in healthy people across ages. General study points: TCR beta diversity tracked closely with naive T cell percentage.

Primers used in a second PCR of roughly 7 to 12 cycles were a sample-barcoded 5' primer and a J-beta primer mix. Every cDNA molecule bore a tag from a template-switch adaptor containing 12 random nucleotides. TCRdb re-derived calls from the 5' RACE reads in MiXCR, one entry per CDR3 protein. The sample includes about 1,400,000 distinct CDR3 sequences, approximately 60% of them seen just once. CDR3 length: 16 amino acids. A remark on this clonotype: Its antigen is not known. One end of the junction fails to match germline, which may point to a read error.

The chain combines TRBV12-3 or TRBV12-4 with TRBJ2-2; TRBD1 is a possible D gene (6 bases). Sequenced: blood. This sequence originates from a man aged 18 to 30 in good health. The CDR3 coding sequence is TGTGCCAGCAATTTAGTGGCAGGGGAAGTCACCGGGGAGCTGTTTTTT. Translated: CASNLVAGEVTGELFF.